This TCR beta chain is drawn from a study of T cells in Graves' hyperthyroidism and ophthalmopathy. Whole-study findings and limits: Appearing also in blood were most of the thyroid clonotypes expanded above 0.001.

In regard to this clonotype: Its specificity is not known.

Trimming left V 4 bases short and J 0 bases short, with 10 bases between. This CDR3 has 15 residues. Germline CDR1 LNHDA, CDR2 SQIVND (reference sequence). Using RNA transcripts as the source, TCR beta CDR3 regions were amplified. First-round RT-PCR with HTBI primers amplified the TCR CDR3 region. TCRdb analysed the multiplex PCR reads with MiXCR anew, one entry per CDR3 protein. The repertoire holds about 400,000 distinct CDR3 sequences, with 11% to 15% as singletons. The chain recombines TRBV19 with TRBJ2-1; D not certain. The sequence came from a man between 45 and 60 years old with Graves' ophthalmopathy. The sequencing sample was made of blood. CDR3 sequence: CASSKGSASYNEQFF. CDR3 bases: TGTGCCAGTAGTAAGGGTAGTGCCTCCTACAATGAGCAGTTCTTC.